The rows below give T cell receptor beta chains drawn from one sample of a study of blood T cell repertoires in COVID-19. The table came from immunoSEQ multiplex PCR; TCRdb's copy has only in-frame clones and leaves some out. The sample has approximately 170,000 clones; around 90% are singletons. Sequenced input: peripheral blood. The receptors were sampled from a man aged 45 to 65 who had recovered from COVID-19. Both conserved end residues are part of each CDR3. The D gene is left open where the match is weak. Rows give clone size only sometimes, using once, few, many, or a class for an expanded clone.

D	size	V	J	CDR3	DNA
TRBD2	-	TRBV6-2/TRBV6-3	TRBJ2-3	CASSKLAGGMGSTDTQYF	TGTGCCAGCAGTAAACTAGCGGGAGGCATGGGGAGCACAGATACGCAGTATTTT
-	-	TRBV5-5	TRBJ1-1	CASSLGLEAPNTEAFF	TGTGCCAGCAGCTTGGGGTTAGAGGCTCCGAACACTGAAGCTTTCTTT
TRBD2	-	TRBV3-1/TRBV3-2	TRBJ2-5	CASSPLLAGAETQYF	TGTGCCAGCAGCCCGTTACTAGCGGGAGCAGAGACCCAGTACTTC
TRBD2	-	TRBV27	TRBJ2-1	CASSWRLAGYNEQFF	TGTGCCAGCAGTTGGAGACTAGCGGGGTACAATGAGCAGTTCTTC
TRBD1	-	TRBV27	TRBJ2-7	CASSFGQGYEQYF	TGTGCCAGCAGTTTCGGACAGGGCTACGAGCAGTACTTC
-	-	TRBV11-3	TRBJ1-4	CASSPPGQSPEKLFF	TGTGCCAGCAGCCCCCCCGGACAGAGCCCCGAAAAACTGTTTTTT
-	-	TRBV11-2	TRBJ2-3	CASSLFSVVTDTQYF	TGTGCCAGCAGCTTATTTTCAGTTGTAACAGATACGCAGTATTTT
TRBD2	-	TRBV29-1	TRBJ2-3	CSTEYLGLAGDTQYF	TGCAGCACTGAGTACCTGGGACTAGCGGGAGATACGCAGTATTTT
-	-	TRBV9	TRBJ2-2	CASSVEPPGRAARTGELFF	TGTGCCAGCAGCGTAGAACCCCCGGGCAGGGCGGCGAGGACCGGGGAGCTGTTTTTT
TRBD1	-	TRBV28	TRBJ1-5	CASSPRTGLRPQHF	TGTGCCAGCAGTCCTAGGACAGGGCTCAGGCCCCAGCATTTT
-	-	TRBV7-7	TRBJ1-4	CASSARLATNEKLFF	TGTGCCAGCAGCGCCCGATTAGCAACTAATGAAAAACTGTTTTTT
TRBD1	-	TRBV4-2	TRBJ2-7	CASSQPGQGSYEQYF	TGTGCCAGCAGCCAGCCGGGACAGGGCAGCTACGAGCAGTACTTC
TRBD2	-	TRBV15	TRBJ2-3	CATSRDIAGGSTDTQYF	TGTGCCACCAGCAGAGATATAGCGGGAGGCAGCACAGATACGCAGTATTTT
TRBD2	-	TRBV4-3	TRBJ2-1	CASSQDRLAGGNEQFF	TGCGCCAGCAGCCAAGATAGACTAGCGGGAGGCAATGAGCAGTTCTTC
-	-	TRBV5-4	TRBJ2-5	CASSFGGRETQYF	TGTGCCAGCAGCTTCGGGGGGCGGGAGACCCAGTACTTC
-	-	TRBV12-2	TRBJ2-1	CASRPRVASGSCVDNEQFF	-
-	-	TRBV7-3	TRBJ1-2	CASSPSANYGYTF	TGTGCCAGCAGTCCCTCAGCTAACTATGGCTACACCTTC
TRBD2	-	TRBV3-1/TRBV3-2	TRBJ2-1	CASSPRGGLAGGDEQFF	TGTGCCAGCAGCCCCCGAGGGGGACTAGCGGGGGGAGATGAGCAGTTCTTC
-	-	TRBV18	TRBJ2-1	CASSPGTLAVEQFF	TGTGCCAGCTCACCGGGGACTTTGGCCGTGGAGCAGTTCTTC
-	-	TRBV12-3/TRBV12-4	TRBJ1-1	CASSFGGGTEAFF	TGTGCCAGCAGTTTCGGGGGGGGGACTGAAGCTTTCTTT
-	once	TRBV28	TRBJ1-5	CASSSPPPNQPQHF	TGTGCCAGCAGTTCCCCCCCTCCTAATCAGCCCCAGCATTTT
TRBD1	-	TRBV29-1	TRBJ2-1	CSVEGTGLNEQFF	TGCAGCGTTGAAGGGACAGGACTTAATGAGCAGTTCTTC
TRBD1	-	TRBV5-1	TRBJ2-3	CASSLTGTGPDTQYF	TGCGCCAGCAGCTTGACCGGGACAGGGCCAGATACGCAGTATTTT
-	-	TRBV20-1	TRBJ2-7	CSARAGYEQYF	TGCAGTGCCCGCGCAGGGTACGAGCAGTACTTC
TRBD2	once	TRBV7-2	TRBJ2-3	CASSLGGLAGLGDTQYF	TGTGCCAGCAGCTTAGGGGGACTAGCAGGTTTAGGAGATACGCAGTATTTT
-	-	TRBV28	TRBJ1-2	CASSGVRGAVRYTF	TGTGCCAGCAGTGGGGTGCGGGGGGCGGTTCGCTACACCTTC
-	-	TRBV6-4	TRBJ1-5	CASSERGPNQPQHF	TGTGCCAGCAGTGAGCGGGGTCCCAATCAGCCCCAGCATTTT
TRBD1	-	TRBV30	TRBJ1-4	CAWSVPYRGKEKLFF	TGTGCCTGGAGTGTACCGTACAGGGGTAAAGAAAAACTGTTTTTT
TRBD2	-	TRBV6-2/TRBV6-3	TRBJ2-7	CASSYVGEGIYEQYF	TGTGCCAGCAGTTACGTCGGGGAGGGGATTTACGAGCAGTACTTC
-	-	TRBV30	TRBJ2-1	CAWSVQGDEQFF	TGTGCCTGGAGTGTACAGGGCGATGAGCAGTTCTTC
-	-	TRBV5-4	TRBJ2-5	CASSLEGRETQYF	TGTGCCAGCAGCTTGGAGGGGCGCGAGACCCAGTACTTC
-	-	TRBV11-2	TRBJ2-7	CASSPIYEQYF	TGTGCCAGCAGCCCTATTTACGAGCAGTACTTC
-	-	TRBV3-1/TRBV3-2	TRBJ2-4	CASSQGRTAVNIQYF	TGTGCCAGCAGCCAAGGGAGGACCGCGGTAAACATTCAGTACTTC
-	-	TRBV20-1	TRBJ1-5	CSASSTGNQPQHF	TGCAGTGCTAGTAGCACAGGCAATCAGCCCCAGCATTTT
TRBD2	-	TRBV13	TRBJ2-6	CASSLSGTGANVLTF	TGTGCCAGCAGCTTAAGCGGGACTGGGGCCAACGTCCTGACTTTC
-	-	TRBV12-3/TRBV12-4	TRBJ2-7	CASSFQLADEQYF	TGTGCCAGCAGTTTTCAATTAGCGGACGAGCAGTACTTC
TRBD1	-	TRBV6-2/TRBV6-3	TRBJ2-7	CASSSQFTGGRYEQYF	TGTGCCAGCAGTTCACAATTCACAGGGGGCAGATACGAGCAGTACTTC
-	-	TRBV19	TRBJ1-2	CASSITLNYGYTF	TGTGCCAGTAGTATCACTCTTAACTATGGCTACACCTTC
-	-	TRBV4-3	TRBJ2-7	CASSQSGAQQYF	TGCGCCAGCAGCCAGTCAGGGGCCCAGCAGTACTTC
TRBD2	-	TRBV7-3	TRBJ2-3	CASSTSGGADTQYF	TGTGCCAGCAGCACTAGCGGGGGGGCTGATACGCAGTATTTT
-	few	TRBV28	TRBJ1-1	CASSSPGGGGSTEAFF	TGTGCCAGCAGTTCCCCCGGAGGTGGAGGGAGCACTGAAGCTTTCTTT
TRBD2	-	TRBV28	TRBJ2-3	CASSPGLAGIDTQYF	TGTGCCAGCAGTCCAGGACTAGCGGGAATTGACACGCAGTATTTT
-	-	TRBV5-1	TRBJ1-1	CASSRDIAFPMNTEAFF	TGCGCCAGCAGCCGGGACATTGCGTTCCCCATGAACACTGAAGCTTTCTTT
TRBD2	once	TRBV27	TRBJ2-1	CASSFPGLAPYNEQFF	TGTGCCAGCAGTTTCCCGGGACTAGCCCCCTACAATGAGCAGTTCTTC
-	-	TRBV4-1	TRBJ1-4	CASSPLTAHALAPLNEKLFF	TGCGCCAGCAGCCCCTTGACTGCTCATGCTTTGGCTCCCCTTAATGAAAAACTGTTTTTT
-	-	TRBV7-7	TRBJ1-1	CASSPVAGGNTEAFF	TGTGCCAGCAGCCCCGTTGCAGGTGGCAACACTGAAGCTTTCTTT
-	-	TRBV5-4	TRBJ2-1	CASSLAGRGTYNEQFF	TGTGCCAGCAGCTTGGCCGGGCGGGGAACCTACAATGAGCAGTTCTTC
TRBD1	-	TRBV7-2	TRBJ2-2	CASRPGTENTGELFF	TGTGCCAGCAGACCCGGGACAGAGAACACCGGGGAGCTGTTTTTT